Shown below are 9 T cell receptor beta chains from a single sample sequenced in a study of blood T cell repertoires in COVID-19. Sequencing was performed with immunoSEQ multiplex PCR; in TCRdb, only in-frame clones are kept and a portion is missing. The repertoire consists of about 91,000 clones, with 70% to 90% occurring once and the leading ten covering about 4.5%. The sequenced material came from peripheral blood. The receptor set was obtained from a man in his sixties or seventies with acute or convalescent COVID-19.

The chain links TRBV28 to TRBJ1-4; D may be TRBD1 (5 bases). This CDR3 contains 16 residues. V was shortened by 2 bases and J by 2 bases, with 12 bases between the two germline ends. Germline V lookup: CDR1 MDHEN, CDR2 SYDVKM. Here the CDR3 DNA reads TGTGCCAGCAGTTTAAGGGGAGGAGGCACTAATGAAAAACTGTTTTTT. Amino acid sequence: CASSLRGGGTNEKLFF.

A few counts support this clone. The chain has TRBV6-1 and TRBJ2-7, with 7 bases matching TRBD1. This CDR3 contains 14 residues. The germline V gene encodes CDR1 MNHNS and CDR2 SASEGT. V trimming: 3 bases; J trimming: 4 bases; junction bases outside the gene matches: 6. The CDR3 sequence: CASSETGTEYEQYV. The CDR3 DNA reads TGTGCCAGCAGTGAGACCGGGACAGAATACGAGCAGTACGTC.

CDR3: CASSLGGDNEQFF. The CDR3 nucleotides are TGTGCCAGCAGCTTAGGCGGAGACAATGAGCAGTTCTTC. The V gene is TRBV11-3, the J gene TRBJ2-1, with D uncertain. Deletions cut 1 base from V and 5 bases from J, with 6 bases between. CDR3 length: 13 amino acids. Germline V CDR1 and CDR2: SGHNT, YENEEA.

This clone was counted a few times. This sequence joins TRBV5-1 and TRBJ2-3; 9 nucleotides align to TRBD2. The CDR3 runs to 14 residues. V shed 3 bases, J shed 6 bases, and the junction held 5 bases outside the gene matches. CDR1 is SGHRS, CDR2 YFSETQ, per germline. The chain's CDR3 is CASSSVAGEDTQYF. In nucleotides, the CDR3 is TGCGCCAGCAGCTCAGTAGCGGGGGAGGATACGCAGTATTTT.

The J gene is TRBJ1-4, the V gene TRBV7-9; 7 bases match TRBD1. The V gene's germline CDR1 is SEHNR and CDR2 FQNEAQ (reference sequence). V was pared by 3 bases and J by 5 bases, with 3 bases of the junction left unmatched. This CDR3 is 14 amino acids long. Here the CDR3 reads CASSFGTVNEKLFF. The CDR3, as DNA: TGTGCCAGCAGCTTTGGGACAGTAAATGAAAAACTGTTTTTT.

The rearrangement links TRBV4-1 to TRBJ1-2; a possible D gene is TRBD1 (6 bases). Looked up from germline, CDR1 is MGHRA and CDR2 is YSYEKL. Trimming pared 2 bases from V and 4 bases from J, leaving 17 bases between. CDR3 length: 16 residues. Here the CDR3 reads CASSQMVRGPGYGYTF. For the CDR3, the DNA is TGCGCCAGCAGCCAAATGGTGCGGGGGCCAGGCTATGGCTACACCTTC.

The gene calls are TRBV27 and TRBJ1-4, with D maybe TRBD1 (5 bases). The CDR3 spans 15 residues. CDR1 and CDR2 (germline): MNHEY, SMNVEV (reference sequence). The V and J ends lost 5 bases and 4 bases respectively, with 14 bases between them. The CDR3 nucleotides read TGTGCCAGCAGTCCTGGCAGGGTGGATAATGAAAAACTGTTTTTT. It yields the protein CASSPGRVDNEKLFF.

This chain connects TRBV6-5 to TRBJ2-7, with D unclear. V shed 6 bases and J shed 2 bases, with 14 bases lying between them. CDR3 length: 14 amino acids. Germline V gene lookup returns CDR1 MNHEY and CDR2 SVGAGI. The CDR3 loop reads CASSLTQATYEQYF. The CDR3 nucleotides are TGTGCCAGCAGCCTCACCCAGGCCACCTACGAGCAGTACTTC.

The V call is TRBV7-3, the J call TRBJ2-3; 8 nucleotides line up with TRBD2. J lost 2 bases, V lost 1 base, and 2 bases had no gene match. The CDR3 covers 15 residues. Germline CDR1 SGHTA, CDR2 FQGTGA. In nucleotides, the CDR3 is TGTGCCAGCAGCTTAAGCGGGGGGAACACAGATACGCAGTATTTT. It is translated as CASSLSGGNTDTQYF.